This TCR beta chain was recovered during a study of T-cell reconstitution after alpha-beta-depleted transplantation in children. General study results and limits: Certain patients had high TCRbeta diversity at day 60, and it came from recipient T cells and thymic progenitors that survived. Hyperexpanded clones declined; after one year, newly produced T cells mostly supplied diversity. After transplant, at about two months, alpha-beta T cells were reportedly derived from several hundred expanded graft clones.

Unique molecular identifiers were incorporated into the prepared TCRbeta library. TCRdb analysed the PCR reads with MiXCR anew, one entry per CDR3 protein. The profile shows approximately 230,000 distinct CDR3 sequences, 20% to 30% of them singletons. This clonotype has a handful of counts. Antigen specificity is unknown. Germline V gene sequence: CDR1 DFQATT, CDR2 SNEGSKA (reference sequence). The length of the CDR3 is 16 residues. J lost 9 bases, V lost 2 bases, and 7 bases had no gene match. The V call is TRBV20-1, the J call TRBJ2-1, with 16 nucleotides matching TRBD2. Sequencing was performed on PBMCs, mostly from graft donor cells, taken 360 days after TCRalphabeta/CD19-depleted stem cell transplant. The receptor was isolated from a female patient between 2 and 10 years old who had a stem cell transplant for congenital amegakaryocytic thrombocytopenia, so the T cells may come from the graft donor. The CDR3 region is CSARPGTSGRAFEQFF. In DNA, the CDR3 is TGCAGTGCTAGACCGGGGACTAGCGGGAGGGCCTTTGAGCAGTTCTTC.